This T cell receptor (beta chain) emerged from a study of T cell responses to AZD1222 COVID-19 vaccine. The study's findings and limits: Mostly white British, mostly female donors; authors suggested clonal diversity may be underestimated.

Germline assignment: CDR1 WSHSY and CDR2 SAAADI. V was clipped by 6 bases and J by 2 bases, with 7 bases between them. This CDR3 is built from 12 residues. Produced via immunoSEQ multiplex PCR; TCRdb's table is partial and in-frame only. The sample holds over 150,000 clones, about 86% seen once. With regard to this clone: What it recognizes is unknown.

The sequence came from an adult who received the AZD1222 COVID-19 vaccine. The V gene is TRBV10-2, the J gene TRBJ1-1, with D unclear. The sample consisted of peripheral blood, taken 28 days after the second AZD1222 dose. The CDR3 coding sequence is TGCGCCAGCAGACAGTCCAACACTGAAGCTTTCTTT. This translates into CASRQSNTEAFF.